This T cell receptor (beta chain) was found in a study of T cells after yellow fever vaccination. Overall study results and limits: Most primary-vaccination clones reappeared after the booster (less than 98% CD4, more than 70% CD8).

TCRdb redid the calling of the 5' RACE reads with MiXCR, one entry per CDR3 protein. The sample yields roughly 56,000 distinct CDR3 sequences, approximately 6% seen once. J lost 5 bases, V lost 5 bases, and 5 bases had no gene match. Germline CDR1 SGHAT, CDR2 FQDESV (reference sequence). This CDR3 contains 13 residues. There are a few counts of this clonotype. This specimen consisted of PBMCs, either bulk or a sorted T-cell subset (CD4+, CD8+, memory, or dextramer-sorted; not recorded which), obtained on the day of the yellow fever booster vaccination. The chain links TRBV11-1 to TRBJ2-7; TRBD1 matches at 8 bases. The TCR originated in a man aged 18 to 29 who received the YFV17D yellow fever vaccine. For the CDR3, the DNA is TGTGCCAGCAGCAAACAGGGGGTAAACGAGCAGTACTTC. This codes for CASSKQGVNEQYF.